The rows below give T cell receptor beta chains drawn from one sample of a study of spatial heterogeneity in lung cancer. TCRdb re-analysed the 5' RACE reads in MiXCR, keeping a single row per CDR3 protein. Here the sample spans tens of thousands of distinct CDR3 sequences, approximately 6.6% being singletons. Source: PBMCs, taken at surgery. These receptors were collected from a male donor with early-stage non-small cell lung cancer. CDR3s include the opening cysteine and the closing phenylalanine or tryptophan. For some rows the clone size is stated as once, few or many, or as a class when expanded; others skip it.

V gene: TRBV6-5
CDR3 length: 13
clone size: -
CDR3 protein: CASTPGGGQPQHF

V gene: TRBV27
CDR3 length: 17
clone size: few
CDR3 protein: CASSLSGRDRYDGELFF

V gene: TRBV24-1
CDR3 length: 14
clone size: -
CDR3 protein: CATSGSMVRGELFF

V gene: TRBV10-3
CDR3 length: 13
clone size: medium-sized
CDR3 protein: CAINPTSPGEQFF

V gene: TRBV5-1
CDR3 length: 16
clone size: many
CDR3 protein: CASSSDFGQNTGELFF

V gene: TRBV28
CDR3 length: 17
clone size: medium-sized
CDR3 protein: CASIKLTGTQSGYEQFF

V gene: TRBV5-1
CDR3 length: 14
clone size: many
CDR3 protein: CASSLPQGSDTQYF

V gene: TRBV5-1
CDR3 length: 16
clone size: few
CDR3 protein: CASSLPGTRHQETQYF

V gene: TRBV15
CDR3 length: 16
clone size: medium-sized
CDR3 protein: CATSRDGGTVMETQYF

V gene: TRBV6-1
CDR3 length: 14
clone size: few
CDR3 protein: CASSEARGGATIYF

V gene: TRBV20-1
CDR3 length: 13
clone size: -
CDR3 protein: CSASPLGADTQYF

V gene: TRBV5-1
CDR3 length: 11
clone size: many
CDR3 protein: CASSQGSPLHF

V gene: TRBV4-1
CDR3 length: 15
clone size: -
CDR3 protein: CASSPRFDSGNTIYF

V gene: TRBV3-1
CDR3 length: 15
clone size: -
CDR3 protein: CASSQQRQGTDTQYF

V gene: TRBV20-1
CDR3 length: 15
clone size: few
CDR3 protein: CSARPGLAVRDTQYF

V gene: TRBV5-4
CDR3 length: 14
clone size: -
CDR3 protein: CASSKPGGPETQYF

V gene: TRBV10-3
CDR3 length: 14
clone size: medium-sized
CDR3 protein: CAATAALPPQPQHF

V gene: TRBV9
CDR3 length: 14
clone size: many
CDR3 protein: CASSATGANYGYTF

V gene: TRBV20-1
CDR3 length: 13
clone size: medium-sized
CDR3 protein: CSARYNTGLGYTF

V gene: TRBV5-1
CDR3 length: 15
clone size: many
CDR3 protein: CASSLAPGDYNEQFF

V gene: TRBV30
CDR3 length: 14
clone size: many
CDR3 protein: CAWSVRLAGNEQFF

V gene: TRBV3-1
CDR3 length: 15
clone size: many
CDR3 protein: CASSRKRGDTDTQYF

V gene: TRBV28
CDR3 length: 12
clone size: many
CDR3 protein: CACGPGRGGYTF

V gene: TRBV20-1
CDR3 length: 16
clone size: many
CDR3 protein: CSARWVGRSSYNEQFF

V gene: TRBV20-1
CDR3 length: 13
clone size: many
CDR3 protein: CSASGLSTDTQYF

V gene: TRBV2
CDR3 length: 13
clone size: many
CDR3 protein: CASSEEFNQPQHF

V gene: TRBV7-9
CDR3 length: 15
clone size: medium-sized
CDR3 protein: CASSFSEREPYEQYF

V gene: TRBV27
CDR3 length: 14
clone size: few
CDR3 protein: CASSLEYRPGEQYF

V gene: TRBV10-1
CDR3 length: 15
clone size: many
CDR3 protein: CASSSGLAQQETQYF

V gene: TRBV5-1
CDR3 length: 12
clone size: many
CDR3 protein: CASSDDHYGYTF

V gene: TRBV5-1
CDR3 length: 11
clone size: many
CDR3 protein: CASSQEREQYF

V gene: TRBV28
CDR3 length: 16
clone size: many
CDR3 protein: CASSLSDELSGNTIYF

V gene: TRBV7-2
CDR3 length: 13
clone size: many
CDR3 protein: CASSLEANTEAFF

V gene: TRBV12-3/TRBV12-4
CDR3 length: 16
clone size: few
CDR3 protein: CASRHLGQGLTGELFF

V gene: TRBV20-1
CDR3 length: 15
clone size: many
CDR3 protein: CSASGTGGKYTEAFF

V gene: TRBV24-1
CDR3 length: 15
clone size: many
CDR3 protein: CATSDLHGGRGTQYF

V gene: TRBV7-2
CDR3 length: 14
clone size: -
CDR3 protein: CASSLVERMYEQYF

V gene: TRBV24-1
CDR3 length: 15
clone size: many
CDR3 protein: CATSDTGSSNQPQHF

V gene: TRBV4-2
CDR3 length: 16
clone size: few
CDR3 protein: CASSPITSSYDSPLHF

V gene: TRBV6-2/TRBV6-3
CDR3 length: 15
clone size: many
CDR3 protein: CASSTTGGPTYEQYF

V gene: TRBV9
CDR3 length: 16
clone size: many
CDR3 protein: CASSVGTGNSNYGYTF

V gene: TRBV2
CDR3 length: 14
clone size: -
CDR3 protein: CASSEEQGRETQYF

V gene: TRBV29-1
CDR3 length: 16
clone size: many
CDR3 protein: CSVRVASGNVYNEQFF

V gene: TRBV11-2
CDR3 length: 17
clone size: few
CDR3 protein: CASSLVLLGQGANEQFF